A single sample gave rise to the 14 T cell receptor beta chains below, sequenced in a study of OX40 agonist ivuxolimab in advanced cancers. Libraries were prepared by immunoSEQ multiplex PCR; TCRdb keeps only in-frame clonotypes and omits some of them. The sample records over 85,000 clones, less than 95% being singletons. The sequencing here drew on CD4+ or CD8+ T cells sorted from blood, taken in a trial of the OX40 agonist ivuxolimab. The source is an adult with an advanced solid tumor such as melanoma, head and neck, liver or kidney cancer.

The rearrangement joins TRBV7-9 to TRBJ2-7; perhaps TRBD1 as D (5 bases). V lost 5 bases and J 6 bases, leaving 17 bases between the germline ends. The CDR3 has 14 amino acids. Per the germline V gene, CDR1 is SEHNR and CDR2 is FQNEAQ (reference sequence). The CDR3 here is CASSKALGPSEQYF. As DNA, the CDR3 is TGTGCCAGCAGCAAGGCCCTGGGGCCATCCGAGCAGTACTTC.

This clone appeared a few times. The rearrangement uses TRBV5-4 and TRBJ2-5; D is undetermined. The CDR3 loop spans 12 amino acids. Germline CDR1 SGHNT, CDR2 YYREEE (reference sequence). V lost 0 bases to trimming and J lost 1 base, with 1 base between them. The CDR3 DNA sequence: TGTGCCAGCAGCTTGGTCCAAGAGACCCAGTACTTC. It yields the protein CASSLVQETQYF.

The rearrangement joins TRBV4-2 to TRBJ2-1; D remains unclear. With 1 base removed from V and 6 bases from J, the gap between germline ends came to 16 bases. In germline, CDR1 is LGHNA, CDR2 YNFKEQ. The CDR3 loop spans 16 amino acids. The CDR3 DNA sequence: TGTGCCAGCAGCCAAGCTATAACCGATGTCCGCAATGAGCAGTTCTTC. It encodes CASSQAITDVRNEQFF.

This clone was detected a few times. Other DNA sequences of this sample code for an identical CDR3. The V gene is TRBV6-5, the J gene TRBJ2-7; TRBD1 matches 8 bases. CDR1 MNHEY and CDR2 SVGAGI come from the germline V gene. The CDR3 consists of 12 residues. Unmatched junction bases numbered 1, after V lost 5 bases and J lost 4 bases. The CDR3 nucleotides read TGTGCCAGCAGTCGGACAGGGTACGAGCAGTACTTC. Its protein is CASSRTGYEQYF.

The CDR3 reads CSVEGGDTQYF. The CDR3 DNA follows: TGCAGCGTTGAGGGGGGGGATACGCAGTATTTT. The chain uses TRBV29-1 and TRBJ2-3; 7 nucleotides line up with TRBD2. In germline, CDR1 is SQVTM, CDR2 ANQGSEA. V shed 3 bases, J shed 6 bases, and the junction held 0 bases outside the gene matches. The CDR3 is 11 residues long.

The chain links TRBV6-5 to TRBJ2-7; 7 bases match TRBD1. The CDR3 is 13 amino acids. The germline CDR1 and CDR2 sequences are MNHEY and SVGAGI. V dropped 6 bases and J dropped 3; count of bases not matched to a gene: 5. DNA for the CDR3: TGTGCCAGCAGCTTGAACAGGGGCTACGAGCAGTACTTC. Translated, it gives CASSLNRGYEQYF.

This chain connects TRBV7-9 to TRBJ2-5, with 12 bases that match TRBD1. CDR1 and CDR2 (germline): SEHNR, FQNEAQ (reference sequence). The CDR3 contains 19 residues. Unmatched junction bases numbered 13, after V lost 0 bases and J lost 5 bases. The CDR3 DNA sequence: TGTGCCAGCAGCTTAGCCATATTAAGGGGACAGGGGGCGCGGGAGACCCAGTACTTC. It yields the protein CASSLAILRGQGARETQYF. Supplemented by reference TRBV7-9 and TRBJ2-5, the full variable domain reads DTGVSQNPRHKITKRGQNVTFRCDPISEHNRLYWYRQTLGQGPEFLTYFQNEAQLEKSRLLSDRFSAERPKGSFSTLEIQRTEQGDSAMYLCASSLAILRGQGARETQYFGPGTRLLVL.

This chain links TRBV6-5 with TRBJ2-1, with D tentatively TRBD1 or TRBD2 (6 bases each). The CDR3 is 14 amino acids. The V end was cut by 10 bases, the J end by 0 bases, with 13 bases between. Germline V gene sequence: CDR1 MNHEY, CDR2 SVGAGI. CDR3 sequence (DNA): TGTGCCACTCACGGGGGCAGCTCCTACAATGAGCAGTTCTTC. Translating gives CATHGGSSYNEQFF.

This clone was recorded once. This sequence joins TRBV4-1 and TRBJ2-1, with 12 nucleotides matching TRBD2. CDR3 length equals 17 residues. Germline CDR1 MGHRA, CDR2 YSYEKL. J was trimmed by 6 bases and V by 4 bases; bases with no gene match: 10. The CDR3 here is CASSLTPTSGSPNEQFF. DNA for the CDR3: TGCGCCAGCAGCCTTACTCCGACTAGCGGGAGCCCCAATGAGCAGTTCTTC.

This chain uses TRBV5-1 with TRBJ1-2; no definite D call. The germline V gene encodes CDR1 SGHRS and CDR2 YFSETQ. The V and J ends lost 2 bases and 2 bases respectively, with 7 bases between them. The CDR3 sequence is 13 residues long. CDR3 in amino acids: CASSLVRNYGYTF. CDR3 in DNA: TGCGCCAGCAGCTTAGTCAGGAACTATGGCTACACCTTC.

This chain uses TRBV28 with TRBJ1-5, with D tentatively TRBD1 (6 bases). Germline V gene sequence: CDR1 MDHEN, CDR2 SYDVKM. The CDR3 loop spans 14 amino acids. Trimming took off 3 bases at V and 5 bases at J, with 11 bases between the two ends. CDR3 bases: TGTGCCAGCAGTTTCGGGGGGCAATATCAGCCCCAGCATTTT. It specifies CASSFGGQYQPQHF.

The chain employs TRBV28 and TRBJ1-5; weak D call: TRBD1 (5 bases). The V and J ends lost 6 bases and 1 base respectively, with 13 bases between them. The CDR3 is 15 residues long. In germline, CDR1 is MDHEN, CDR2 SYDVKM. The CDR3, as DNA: TGTGCCAGCAGGGACTGGGGGGGGAGCAATCAGCCCCAGCATTTT. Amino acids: CASRDWGGSNQPQHF.

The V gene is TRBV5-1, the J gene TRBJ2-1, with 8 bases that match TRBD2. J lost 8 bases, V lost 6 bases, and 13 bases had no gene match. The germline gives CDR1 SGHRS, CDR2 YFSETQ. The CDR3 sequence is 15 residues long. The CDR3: CASTAGGPMADEQFF. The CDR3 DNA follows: TGCGCCAGCACCGCGGGAGGCCCCATGGCCGATGAGCAGTTCTTC. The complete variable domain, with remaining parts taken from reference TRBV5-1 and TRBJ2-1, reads KAGVTQTPRYLIKTRGQQVTLSCSPISGHRSVSWYQQTPGQGLQFLFEYFSETQRNKGNFPGRFSGRQFSNSRSEMNVSTLELGDSALYLCASTAGGPMADEQFFGPGTRLTVL.

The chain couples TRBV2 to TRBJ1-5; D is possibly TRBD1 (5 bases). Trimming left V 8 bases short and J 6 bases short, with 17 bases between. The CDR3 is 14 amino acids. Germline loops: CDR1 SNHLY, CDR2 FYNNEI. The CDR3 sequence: CASGEGRALQPQHF. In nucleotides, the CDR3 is TGTGCCAGCGGGGAGGGACGGGCTCTTCAGCCCCAGCATTTT.